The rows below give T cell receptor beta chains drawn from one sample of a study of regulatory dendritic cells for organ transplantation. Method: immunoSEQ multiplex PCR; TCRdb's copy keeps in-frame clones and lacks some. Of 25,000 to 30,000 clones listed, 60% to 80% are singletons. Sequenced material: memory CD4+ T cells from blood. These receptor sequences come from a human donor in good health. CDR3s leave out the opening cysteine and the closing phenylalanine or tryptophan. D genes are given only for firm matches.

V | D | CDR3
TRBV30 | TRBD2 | AWSGLAGYNEQF
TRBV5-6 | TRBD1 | ASSRRIWQGANNEQF
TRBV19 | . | ASSRSGYSYEQY
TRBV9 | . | ASSPRLGTGELF
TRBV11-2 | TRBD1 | ASSGHRGSSYEQY
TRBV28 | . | ASSFPMRSKYNEQF
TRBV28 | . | ASSATGMWGYSNQPQH
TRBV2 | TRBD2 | ASSALAGDLNEQF
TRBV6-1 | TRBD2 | ASSVVGGKQETQY
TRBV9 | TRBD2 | ASSGYSGSSYNEQF
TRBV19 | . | ASSDIFTQPQH
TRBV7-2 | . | ASSLDRNSGANVLT
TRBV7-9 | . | ASSLQAGTQH
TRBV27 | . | ASSQTGPNGYT
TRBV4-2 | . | ASSRPDTYEQY
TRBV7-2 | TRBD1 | ASSLDYRGNTEAF
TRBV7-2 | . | ASSLTGAAYGYT
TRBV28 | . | ASSLGDNSYGYT
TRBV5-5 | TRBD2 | ASSPRWTSAYEQY
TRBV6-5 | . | ASSYSSISHTEAF
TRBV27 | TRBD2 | ASSTTPTSGGKEQF